Sequencing of this TCR beta chain was carried out in a study of beta chain features in type 1 diabetes. At the level of the study: Sorted cell examination encompassed over 90,000,000 cells across all samples. Findings and caveats of the study: When VDJ junctions were examined, type 1 diabetes patients showed fewer insertions and more deletions.

This clone has more than one count but fewer than ten. Its specificity is not known. The entirety of the isolated RNA underwent reverse transcription, so expressed TCRB transcripts were sequenced. Here immunoSEQ multiplex PCR was the method, and the copy in TCRdb shows in-frame clones only, minus some. The data show 450,000 or so clones, over 10% seen once. Trimming took off 3 bases at V and 11 bases at J, with 10 bases between the two ends. Germline CDR1 DFQATT, CDR2 SNEGSKA (reference sequence). The CDR3 consists of 10 residues. The purity of all sorted populations exceeded 95%. Sequenced sample: naive CD4+ T cells from blood. The chain joins TRBV20-1 to TRBJ1-2; perhaps TRBD1 as D (5 bases). This receptor was obtained from a woman aged 18-30 years in good health. The CDR3 DNA is TGCAGTGCTAGTGTATCAGGGTACACCTTC. It is translated as CSASVSGYTF.